This T cell receptor (beta chain) was recorded in a study of graft-versus-host responses after intestinal transplantation. Assay: immunoSEQ multiplex PCR; the TCRdb copy retains only in-frame clones and omits some. This repertoire shows roughly 14,000 clones, roughly 35% found once; its top ten account for over 3.5%. Germline V gene data show CDR1 as MDHEN and CDR2 as SYDVKM. Deletions cut 2 bases from V and 14 bases from J, with 17 bases between. The CDR3 consists of 13 residues. Study-level findings and limits: Clonal ratios of graft-versus-host to host-versus-graft in allografts were high for patients exhibiting graft-donor T cell macrochimerism.

Material: alloreactive CD4+ T cells from a mixed lymphocyte reaction culture, obtained before intestinal transplant. The subset denotes: CFSE-low proliferating T cells sorted from approximately 6-day pre-transplant mixed lymphocyte reaction (GvH or HvG direction). The V gene is TRBV28, the J gene TRBJ2-3, with a tentative D call TRBD1 (5 bases). The receptor comes from a human patient who received an intestinal transplant. CDR3 sequence reads: CASSLASRAIGYF. In DNA, the CDR3 is TGTGCCAGCAGTTTAGCCAGCAGGGCGATAGGGTATTTT.